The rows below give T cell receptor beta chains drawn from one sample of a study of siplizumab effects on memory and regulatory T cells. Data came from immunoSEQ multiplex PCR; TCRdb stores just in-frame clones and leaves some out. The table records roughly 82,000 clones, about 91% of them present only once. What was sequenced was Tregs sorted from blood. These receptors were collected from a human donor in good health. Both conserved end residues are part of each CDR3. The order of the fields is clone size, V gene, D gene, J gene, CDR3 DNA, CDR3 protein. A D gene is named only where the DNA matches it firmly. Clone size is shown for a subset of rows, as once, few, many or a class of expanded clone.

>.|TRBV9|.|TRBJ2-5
TGTGCCAGCAACCGGGACTACCAAGAGACCCAGTACTTC
CASNRDYQETQYF
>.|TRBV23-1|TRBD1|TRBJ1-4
TGCGCCAGCAGTCTCACGGACAGGGGCCGACTGTTTTTT
CASSLTDRGRLFF
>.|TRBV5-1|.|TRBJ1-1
TGCGCCAGCAGCTTGGCCTTGACTGCAGCTGAAGCTTTCTTT
CASSLALTAAEAFF
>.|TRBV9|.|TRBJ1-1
TGTGCCAGCAGCCCCCACGGGGACGGGATCACTGAAGCTTTCTTT
CASSPHGDGITEAFF
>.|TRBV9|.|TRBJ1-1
TGTGCCAGCAGCGTAGTTGGATTGAACACTGAAGCTTTCTTT
CASSVVGLNTEAFF
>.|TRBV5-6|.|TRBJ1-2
TGTGCCAGCAGCTTGGTTTTACAGGGCTATGGCTACACCTTC
CASSLVLQGYGYTF
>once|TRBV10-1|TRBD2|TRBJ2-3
TGCGCCAGCAGTGAGCGAGCTAGCGGGGGCACAGATACGCAGTATTTT
CASSERASGGTDTQYF
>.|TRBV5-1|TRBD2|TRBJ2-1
TGCGCCAGCAGATACTTAGCGGGGTTGAACAATGAGCAGTTCTTC
CASRYLAGLNNEQFF
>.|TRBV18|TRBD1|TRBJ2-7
TGTGCCAGCTCCACAGGGGGTATCTACGAGCAGTACTTC
CASSTGGIYEQYF
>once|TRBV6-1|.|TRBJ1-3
TGTGCCAGCAGCGCCGGGCCTCCCTCTGGAAACACCATATATTTT
CASSAGPPSGNTIYF
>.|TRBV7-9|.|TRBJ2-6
TGTGCCAGCAAAACCGAGACTGGGGCCAACGTCCTGACTTTC
CASKTETGANVLTF
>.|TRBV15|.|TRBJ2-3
TGTGCCACCAGCAGAGAGTTTGCAGATACGCAGTATTTT
CATSREFADTQYF
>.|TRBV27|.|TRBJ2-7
TGTGCCAGCAGTCTCAAGTCCGTCGGCTCCTACGAGCAGTACTTC
CASSLKSVGSYEQYF
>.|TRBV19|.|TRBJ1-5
TGTGCCAGTAGTAAATCGTGGAATCAGCCCCAGCATTTT
CASSKSWNQPQHF
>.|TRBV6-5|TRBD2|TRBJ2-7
TGTGCCAGCAGTTCTGGGCGGGGGGCCTACGAGCAGTACTTC
CASSSGRGAYEQYF
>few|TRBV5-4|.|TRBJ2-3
TGTGCCAGCAGCCCCGGGTCGACAGATACGCAGTATTTT
CASSPGSTDTQYF
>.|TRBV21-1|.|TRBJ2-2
TGTGCCAGCAGCAAACCCCGCCGGGACAGGGGGCAAAAGGGCACCGGGGAGCTGTTTTTT
CASSKPRRDRGQKGTGELFF
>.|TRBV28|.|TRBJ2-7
TGTGCCAGCAGTTTATGGGACATAGCCTACGAGCAGTACTTC
CASSLWDIAYEQYF
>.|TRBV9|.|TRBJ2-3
TGTGCCAGCAGCGCTATGACAGATACGCAGTATTTT
CASSAMTDTQYF
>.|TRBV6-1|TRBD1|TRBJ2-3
TGTGCCAGCAGTGACAGGGGGCAGGGAGATACGCAGTATTTT
CASSDRGQGDTQYF
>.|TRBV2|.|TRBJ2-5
TGTGCCAGCAGTGAAGTGGGCCTTCAAGAGACCCAGTACTTC
CASSEVGLQETQYF
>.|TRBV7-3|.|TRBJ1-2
TGTGCCAGCAGCTTAACGGTTCAGGACCCTAACTATGGCTACACCTTC
CASSLTVQDPNYGYTF